The 13 T cell receptor beta chains below come from one sample, sequenced in a study of T cell changes during pregnancy in multiple sclerosis. TCRdb's copy holds only in-frame clones and misses some; the assay was immunoSEQ multiplex PCR. The sample consists of 55,000 to 70,000 clones, about 92% of them appearing once. Sequenced material: peripheral blood, taken after pregnancy. Receptors originate from a female donor with multiple sclerosis, enrolled in a pregnancy study.

The V call is TRBV15, the J call TRBJ2-2, with D possibly being TRBD2 (5 bases). The CDR3 is 15 amino acids. The germline V gene encodes CDR1 LNHNV and CDR2 YYDKDF (reference sequence). The V gene lost 2 bases and the J gene lost 1 base, with 8 bases spanning the gap. DNA for the CDR3: TGTGCCACCAGCAGACGACGGGAGAACACCGGGGAGCTGTTTTTT. Translation gives CATSRRRENTGELFF.

The chain joins TRBV10-3 to TRBJ1-4; no clear D. Germline lookup yields CDR1 ENHRY and CDR2 SYGVKD. V was clipped by 4 bases and J by 3 bases, with 9 bases between them. The CDR3 extends over 14 amino acids. The CDR3 is CAISGEGPNEKLFF. The DNA of the CDR3 is TGTGCCATCAGTGGGGAGGGTCCTAATGAAAAACTGTTTTTT.

This chain joins TRBV27 and TRBJ1-5; TRBD1 matches at 8 bases. V dropped 3 bases and J dropped 4; count of bases not matched to a gene: 2. CDR3 length: 14 amino acids. In germline, CDR1 is MNHEY, CDR2 SMNVEV (reference sequence). CDR3 residues: CASSFRGPNQPQHF. CDR3 DNA sequence: TGTGCCAGCAGTTTCAGGGGGCCTAATCAGCCCCAGCATTTT.

The rearrangement uses TRBV7-2 and TRBJ2-7, with D possibly being TRBD2 (6 bases). The CDR3 spans 11 residues. Germline V gene lookup returns CDR1 SGHTA and CDR2 FQGNSA. Trimming stripped 6 bases from V and 13 bases from J, with 16 bases between. The CDR3 loop is CASSPFGGAYF. The CDR3 nucleotides read TGTGCCAGCAGTCCCTTCGGCGGGGCATACTTC.

V gene TRBV7-3 combines with J gene TRBJ2-3; D is perhaps TRBD1 (5 bases). V gave up 11 bases and J gave up 2 bases, with 20 bases separating them. This CDR3 has 15 residues. Germline assignment: CDR1 SGHTA and CDR2 FQGTGA. The CDR3: CASTLGRYHTDTQYF. In nucleotides, the CDR3 is TGTGCCTCCACCCTGGGGCGGTATCACACAGATACGCAGTATTTT.

The chain uses TRBV6-5 and TRBJ2-7; weak D call: TRBD1 (6 bases). Germline CDR1 MNHEY, CDR2 SVGAGI. The CDR3 runs 15 residues. Trimming cost V 2 bases and J 2 bases, with 13 bases left between them. For the CDR3, the DNA is TGTGCCAGCAGTTACGGGTGGGACAACACCTACGAGCAGTACTTC. Protein product: CASSYGWDNTYEQYF.

This rearrangement joins TRBV30 to TRBJ1-2; TRBD1 aligns across 12 bases. Germline CDR1 GTSNPN, CDR2 SVGIG (reference sequence). V was pared by 4 bases and J by 8 bases, with 8 bases of the junction left unmatched. The CDR3 has 14 amino acids. The DNA of the CDR3 is TGTGCCTGGAATATAGGGGACAGGGGGCTCGGCTACACCTTC. Its translation: CAWNIGDRGLGYTF.

This clone has just one count. The chain joins TRBV6-5 to TRBJ2-7; D is perhaps TRBD1 (5 bases). The CDR3 has 14 amino acids. Per germline, CDR1 MNHEY and CDR2 SVGAGI. V shed 7 bases and J shed 0 bases, with 13 bases lying between them. The CDR3 coding sequence is TGTGCCAGCAAACACAGGTTCAGCTCCTACGAGCAGTACTTC. This encodes CASKHRFSSYEQYF.

The genes are TRBV7-9 and TRBJ2-1; D possibly corresponds to TRBD2 (6 bases). CDR3 length equals 13 residues. Looked up from germline, CDR1 is SEHNR and CDR2 is FQNEAQ (reference sequence). Trimming cost V 3 bases and J 8 bases, with 11 bases left between them. CDR3: CASSLGGIDEQFF. In DNA form, the CDR3 reads TGTGCCAGCAGCTTGGGCGGGATTGATGAGCAGTTCTTC.

This chain connects TRBV6-5 to TRBJ1-1; 10 bases are a match to TRBD1. The CDR3 length is 14 residues. V dropped 6 bases and J dropped 4; count of bases not matched to a gene: 5. The germline gives CDR1 MNHEY, CDR2 SVGAGI. Written as DNA, the CDR3 is TGTGCCAGCAGGTACCGGGACAGGGGCACTGAAGCTTTCTTT. It encodes CASRYRDRGTEAFF.

This chain joins TRBV4-3 and TRBJ2-7; D ambiguous. V was cut by 4 bases and J by 6 bases, with 13 bases left in between. CDR3 length equals 13 residues. Germline loops: CDR1 LGHNA, CDR2 YSLEER. CDR3 DNA: TGCGCCAGCAGCCCGGCGGTGGCCGGCGAGCAGTACTTC. Translation gives CASSPAVAGEQYF.

V is TRBV9 and J is TRBJ1-2; 8 positions agree with TRBD1. J gave up 5 bases and V 4 bases, and 13 bases lay outside the gene matches. CDR1 is SGDLS and CDR2 is YYNGEE in the germline V gene. CDR3 length: 16 residues. CDR3 DNA sequence: TGTGCCAGCAGCCCACGCCTTTGGACAGGGAGGTATGGCTACACCTTC. It translates to CASSPRLWTGRYGYTF.

DNA of the CDR3: TGTGCCAGCAGTCGTCTAGCGGGACCCCTCAATGAGCAGTTCTTC. Amino acids: CASSRLAGPLNEQFF. V and J are TRBV27 and TRBJ2-1; 9 bases match TRBD2. This CDR3 has 15 residues. V was pared by 5 bases and J by 6 bases, with 8 bases of the junction left unmatched. CDR1 and CDR2 (germline): MNHEY, SMNVEV (reference sequence).